These 19 T cell receptor beta chains originate from one sample sequenced in a study of response to subunit inactivated influenza vaccine. MiXCR was run by TCRdb on the RT-PCR reads, yielding one entry per CDR3 protein. The data contain about 700,000 distinct CDR3 sequences, 11% to 15% of them singletons. The source material was PBMCs from blood, sampled approximately 15 days before vaccination. Every receptor here comes from a man in his fifties or sixties who received an inactivated influenza vaccine.

This clonotype was counted only a few times. The chain recombines TRBV29-1 with TRBJ2-5; D unclear. Germline V gene sequence: CDR1 SQVTM, CDR2 ANQGSEA. Trimming left V 4 bases short and J 1 base short, with 13 bases between. CDR3 size: 14 residues. The CDR3 nucleotides are TGCAGCGTTGGCCGCCGAATGACCCAAGAGACCCAGTACTTC. Its translation: CSVGRRMTQETQYF.

The V call is TRBV7-9, the J call TRBJ2-5; the D is unclear. CDR3 length equals 14 residues. V gave up 5 bases and J gave up 5 bases, with 15 bases separating them. The germline V gene encodes CDR1 SEHNR and CDR2 FQNEAQ (reference sequence). CDR3 residues: CASSPTGPWETQYF. The DNA of the CDR3 is TGTGCCAGCAGCCCCACCGGGCCTTGGGAGACCCAGTACTTC.

The chain has TRBV7-9 and TRBJ1-1; the D is unclear. The V end was cut by 6 bases, the J end by 0 bases, with 20 bases between. Looked up from germline, CDR1 is SEHNR and CDR2 is FQNEAQ (reference sequence). The CDR3 extends over 17 amino acids. The CDR3 region has the DNA TGTGCCAGCAGGCGTGTAGCTCGTACTAACATGAACACTGAAGCTTTCTTT. Translation gives CASRRVARTNMNTEAFF.

This clonotype was seen more than once but under ten times. The gene calls are TRBV9 and TRBJ2-6; D might be TRBD1 (6 bases). The length of the CDR3 is 16 residues. The ends were cut back, 4 bases at V and 4 bases at J, with 15 bases in the middle. Per the germline V gene, CDR1 is SGDLS and CDR2 is YYNGEE. The CDR3 region is CASSPPSGAGANVLTF. CDR3 sequence (DNA): TGTGCCAGCAGCCCCCCCTCAGGGGCCGGGGCCAACGTCCTGACTTTC.

J is TRBJ2-1 and V is TRBV15; D remains ambiguous. The CDR3 runs 13 residues. Germline loops: CDR1 LNHNV, CDR2 YYDKDF (reference sequence). V lost 1 base to trimming and J lost 8 bases, with 9 bases between them. DNA of the CDR3: TGTGCCACCAGCAGAGCGGGTATCTATGAGCAGTTCTTC. Residues: CATSRAGIYEQFF.

This clonotype came up a few times. CDR3 sequence: CASSFRPQETQYF. The CDR3 DNA reads as TGTGCCAGCAGTTTCCGACCCCAAGAGACCCAGTACTTC. The chain carries TRBV12-3 or TRBV12-4 and TRBJ2-5; D not resolved. Trimming removed 3 bases from V and 1 base from J, with 6 bases in between. The CDR3 loop spans 13 amino acids.

The genes are TRBV4-2 and TRBJ2-5, with 10 bases aligning to TRBD2. The CDR3 runs to 15 residues. The V and J ends lost 4 bases and 3 bases, in that order; junction bases with no gene match: 5. Germline values: CDR1 LGHNA, CDR2 YNFKEQ. As DNA, the CDR3 is TGTGCCAGCAGCCTCGGACTAGCGGCAGAAGAGACCCAGTACTTC. As protein: CASSLGLAAEETQYF.

This clonotype was detected only a few times. This chain uses TRBV12-3 or TRBV12-4 with TRBJ2-7; no clear D gene. CDR3 length: 14 residues. Trimming left V 5 bases short and J 6 bases short, with 17 bases between. CDR3 residues: CASSPQGNLGEQYF. DNA for the CDR3: TGTGCCAGCAGTCCTCAAGGGAATTTAGGCGAGCAGTACTTC.

The chain couples TRBV7-2 to TRBJ2-3; TRBD2 agrees at 7 bases. V dropped 5 bases and J dropped 3; count of bases not matched to a gene: 8. CDR3 length: 15 residues. CDR1 and CDR2 from the germline V gene are SGHTA and FQGNSA. CDR3 coding DNA: TGTGCCAGCAGCCCCTTAAGGCGGGGGACAGATACGCAGTATTTT. Encoded protein: CASSPLRRGTDTQYF. The variable domain in full, completed from reference TRBV7-2 and TRBJ2-3, reads GAGVSQSPSNKVTEKGKDVELRCDPISGHTALYWYRQSLGQGLEFLIYFQGNSAPDKSGLPSDRFSAERTGGSVSTLTIQRTQQEDSAVYLCASSPLRRGTDTQYFGPGTRLTVL.

The genes are TRBV5-5 and TRBJ2-7; D may correspond to TRBD1 or TRBD2 (5 bases each). V dropped 5 bases and J dropped 0 bases, with 12 bases sitting between them. This CDR3 contains 14 residues. The germline V gene encodes CDR1 SGHKS and CDR2 YYEKEE (reference sequence). CDR3 coding DNA: TGTGCCAGCAGGGACATAGGAGGCTCCTACGAGCAGTACTTC. As protein: CASRDIGGSYEQYF.

This clonotype was seen more than once but under ten times. The V call is TRBV20-1, the J call TRBJ2-1, with TRBD1 as a possible D gene (5 bases). V was trimmed by 1 base and J by 0 bases, leaving 10 bases between them. CDR1 is DFQATT and CDR2 is SNEGSKA in the germline V gene (reference sequence). The length of the CDR3 is 15 residues. This chain's CDR3 is CSARGTGSSYNEQFF. The DNA for the CDR3 is TGCAGTGCTAGAGGTACAGGTAGCTCCTACAATGAGCAGTTCTTC.

This clonotype was observed a handful of times. The rearrangement uses TRBV7-9 and TRBJ1-2; D call uncertain. Germline assignment: CDR1 SEHNR and CDR2 FQNEAQ (reference sequence). V dropped 7 bases and J dropped 3 bases, with 12 bases sitting between them. This CDR3 region has 13 residues. CDR3 protein: CASTNVNDYGYTF. The CDR3 DNA sequence: TGTGCCAGCACGAATGTTAATGACTATGGCTACACCTTC. Complete variable domain (other parts from reference TRBV7-9 and TRBJ1-2): DTGVSQNPRHKITKRGQNVTFRCDPISEHNRLYWYRQTLGQGPEFLTYFQNEAQLEKSRLLSDRFSAERPKGSFSTLEIQRTEQGDSAMYLCASTNVNDYGYTFGSGTRLTVV.

This clonotype was counted only a few times. This sequence joins TRBV30 and TRBJ2-7, with 9 positions matching TRBD1. CDR3 size: 18 residues. The germline CDR1 and CDR2 sequences are GTSNPN and SVGIG (reference sequence). The junction had 16 bases not matched to a gene; V was cut back by 0 bases and J by 4 bases. The chain's CDR3 is CAWSVPEGTGFPLYEQYF. The CDR3 coding sequence is TGTGCCTGGAGTGTACCAGAGGGGACAGGGTTCCCCCTGTACGAGCAGTACTTC.

This chain uses TRBV19 with TRBJ2-1; 12 bases align to TRBD2. The V gene end was trimmed by 8 bases and the J gene end by 4 bases; junction bases not matched to a gene: 6. Per the germline V gene, CDR1 is LNHDA and CDR2 is SQIVND (reference sequence). This CDR3 contains 15 residues. Here the CDR3 DNA reads TGTGCCAGTGGGCTAGCGGGGGGGTTATACAATGAGCAGTTCTTC. Its protein product is CASGLAGGLYNEQFF.

The chain has TRBV4-1 and TRBJ2-5; D possibly matches TRBD1 or TRBD2 (5 bases each). From germline, CDR1 is MGHRA and CDR2 YSYEKL. V lost 0 bases, J lost 4 bases, and 15 bases lay in between. This CDR3 is built from 16 residues. The CDR3 loop reads CASSQEGEGSRETQYF. The DNA of the CDR3 is TGCGCCAGCAGCCAAGAAGGAGAGGGGTCCCGAGAGACCCAGTACTTC.

This clonotype was seen ten or more times. The chain employs TRBV7-9 and TRBJ1-2; perhaps TRBD1 as D (5 bases). This CDR3 region has 17 residues. CDR1 is SEHNR and CDR2 is FQNEAQ in the germline V gene (reference sequence). V dropped 1 base and J dropped 2 bases, with 17 bases sitting between them. The CDR3, as DNA: TGTGCCAGCAGCTTAGGGGTTGCATGGGGCGCAAACTATGGCTACACCTTC. Translating it yields CASSLGVAWGANYGYTF.

The CDR3: CAISGRQGFSYEQYF. CDR3 coding DNA: TGTGCCATCAGTGGACGACAGGGTTTTTCCTACGAGCAGTACTTC. This rearrangement joins TRBV10-3 to TRBJ2-7, with 7 bases that match TRBD1. Germline trimming cut 4 bases from V and 1 base from J; bases unmatched to any gene: 7. The CDR3 loop spans 15 amino acids. Germline V CDR1 and CDR2: ENHRY, SYGVKD.

This clonotype was detected only a few times. This chain links TRBV20-1 with TRBJ2-1; 13 positions match TRBD2. The CDR3 contains 15 residues. The trim removed 6 bases at V and 12 bases at J, leaving 14 bases unmatched. Looked up from germline, CDR1 is DFQATT and CDR2 is SNEGSKA (reference sequence). This CDR3 reads CSANHGLAGAGVQFF. CDR3 DNA sequence: TGCAGTGCAAACCATGGACTAGCGGGGGCGGGTGTGCAGTTCTTC.

The chain employs TRBV9 and TRBJ2-5; 8 bases agree with TRBD2. The V gene end was trimmed by 0 bases and the J gene end by 4 bases; junction bases not matched to a gene: 5. The germline V gene has CDR1 SGDLS and CDR2 YYNGEE. The CDR3 consists of 15 residues. The CDR3: CASSVAGGARETQYF. The DNA for the CDR3 is TGTGCCAGCAGCGTAGCCGGGGGGGCCAGAGAGACCCAGTACTTC.